The next 23 T cell receptor beta chains were all read from a single sample in a study of blood T cell repertoires in COVID-19. Sequenced by immunoSEQ multiplex PCR; TCRdb stores in-frame clones only, minus some. The table lists 240,000 or so clones, about 90% of them singletons, with approximately 3.5% in the top ten. Sample: PBMCs or T cells enriched from blood (not recorded which). The receptors derive from a woman between 35 and 50 years old with acute COVID-19.

The chain uses TRBV5-1 and TRBJ2-2; 11 bases line up with TRBD2. V trimming: 4 bases; J trimming: 2 bases; junction bases outside the gene matches: 13. Germline CDR1 reads SGHRS; CDR2 reads YFSETQ. The CDR3 totals 19 residues. CDR3 nucleotides: TGCGCCAGCAGCACCATCTCCGGGACTAGCGGACTTAACACCGGGGAGCTGTTTTTT. Translation gives CASSTISGTSGLNTGELFF.

The CDR3 loop is CASSLDRDEKLFF. CDR3 coding DNA: TGTGCCAGCAGCTTAGACAGGGATGAAAAACTGTTTTTT. V usage is TRBV5-5 and J usage is TRBJ1-4; 7 nucleotides agree with TRBD1. The length of the CDR3 is 13 residues. CDR1 and CDR2 from the germline V gene are SGHKS and YYEKEE (reference sequence). V shed 2 bases and J 6 bases; nucleotides not matched to a gene: 1.

The CDR3 loop is CASSIPRREISNEQFF. The CDR3 DNA sequence: TGTGCCAGTAGTATACCTCGGCGGGAGATTAGTAATGAGCAGTTCTTC. This chain joins TRBV19 and TRBJ2-1; 7 nucleotides agree with TRBD2. The germline V gene has CDR1 LNHDA and CDR2 SQIVND (reference sequence). Trimming at V came to 2 bases and at J to 7 bases, leaving 11 bases not matched to a gene. CDR3 length: 16 amino acids.

The J gene is TRBJ1-6, the V gene TRBV15, with 9 nucleotides matching TRBD1. V was clipped by 2 bases and J by 10 bases; unmatched bases: 6. CDR1 and CDR2 from the germline V gene are LNHNV and YYDKDF (reference sequence). The CDR3 totals 15 residues. Here the CDR3 DNA reads TGTGCCACCAGCAGAAGGGACAGGGAGGGATCACCCCTCCACTTT. Amino acids: CATSRRDREGSPLHF.

This clone was picked up one time. The chain combines TRBV10-3 with TRBJ1-5; 8 nucleotides agree with TRBD1. The germline gives CDR1 ENHRY, CDR2 SYGVKD. V trimming: 7 bases; J trimming: 6 bases; junction bases outside the gene matches: 8. The CDR3 runs to 14 residues. The chain's CDR3 is CAITDRVDSQPQHF. The CDR3 region has the DNA TGTGCCATCACGGACAGGGTGGACTCTCAGCCCCAGCATTTT.

The chain combines TRBV10-3 with TRBJ2-3; 8 bases are a match to TRBD1. The CDR3 extends over 14 amino acids. From germline, CDR1 is ENHRY and CDR2 SYGVKD. Trimming cost V 10 bases and J 4 bases; bases outside gene matches: 10. Here the CDR3 reads CASHDRGHADTQYF. The CDR3, as DNA: TGTGCCAGCCACGACAGGGGCCACGCAGATACGCAGTATTTT.

This clone was picked up a small number of times. The chain couples TRBV28 to TRBJ2-1; 7 nucleotides match TRBD1. Losses at the gene ends were 6 bases for V and 9 bases for J; bases not matched to a gene: 17. The length of the CDR3 is 16 residues. Germline V gene data show CDR1 as MDHEN and CDR2 as SYDVKM. The CDR3 here is CASSPPRNRGGSEQFF. CDR3 coding DNA: TGTGCCAGCAGCCCTCCCCGAAACAGGGGCGGCAGTGAGCAGTTCTTC.

The chain is built from TRBV2 and TRBJ2-7; 7 bases line up with TRBD2. The CDR3 is 14 amino acids. With V trimmed by 5 bases and J by 0 bases, 4 bases remained unmatched. The germline CDR1 and CDR2 sequences are SNHLY and FYNNEI. The CDR3 loop is CASSQTSDSYEQYF. DNA of the CDR3: TGTGCCAGCAGTCAAACTAGCGACTCCTACGAGCAGTACTTC.

This clone is a singleton in its sample. The J gene is TRBJ2-1, the V gene TRBV7-3, with 10 bases identical to TRBD2. The germline gives CDR1 SGHTA, CDR2 FQGTGA. Unmatched junction bases numbered 5, after V lost 5 bases and J lost 7 bases. The CDR3 extends over 14 amino acids. The DNA for the CDR3 is TGTGCCAGCAGCACAGCGGGAGGGTTGAATGAGCAGTTCTTC. It encodes CASSTAGGLNEQFF.

V and J are TRBV11-2 and TRBJ2-1, with D maybe TRBD2 (5 bases). The CDR3 has 14 amino acids. Germline CDR1 reads SGHAT; CDR2 reads FQNNGV. Trimming took off 3 bases at V and 6 bases at J, with 12 bases between the two ends. The CDR3 DNA reads as TGTGCCAGCAGCTTGGGATATGCGGGCAATGAGCAGTTCTTC. It yields the protein CASSLGYAGNEQFF.

The gene calls are TRBV7-2 and TRBJ2-1, with 7 bases that match TRBD2. V lost 1 base to trimming and J lost 5 bases; unmatched junction nucleotides: 5. This CDR3 comprises 15 residues. Germline CDR1 reads SGHTA; CDR2 reads FQGNSA. CDR3 loop: CASSLGASGDNEQFF. The CDR3, as DNA: TGTGCCAGCAGCTTAGGGGCTAGCGGTGACAATGAGCAGTTCTTC.

This sequence joins TRBV3-1 (or the pseudogene TRBV3-2) and TRBJ2-5, with 10 positions matching TRBD2. This CDR3 spans 16 amino acids. Germline V gives CDR1 LGHDT, CDR2 YNNKEL (reference sequence). The V segment lost 1 base and the J segment 4 bases; nucleotides outside the gene matches: 6. The CDR3 protein is CASSQVAGGPPETQYF. CDR3 sequence (DNA): TGTGCCAGCAGCCAAGTAGCGGGAGGACCCCCAGAGACCCAGTACTTC.

The chain couples TRBV15 to TRBJ2-2; no firm D call. CDR1 and CDR2 from the germline V gene are LNHNV and YYDKDF (reference sequence). The CDR3 runs 14 residues. The V end lost 8 bases, the J end lost 6 bases, and 16 bases lay between the germline ends. CDR3 in DNA: TGTGCCACCGGGCCTGATACCCAGGCCGGGGAGCTGTTTTTT. This encodes CATGPDTQAGELFF.

The chain combines TRBV5-6 with TRBJ1-1; 7 bases align to TRBD1. V shed 4 bases and J 1 base; nucleotides not matched to a gene: 4. The germline CDR1 and CDR2 sequences are SGHDT and YYEEEE. The CDR3 is 14 residues long. CDR3 residues: CASSRGQENTEAFF. Here the CDR3 DNA reads TGTGCCAGCAGCCGAGGACAGGAGAACACTGAAGCTTTCTTT.

The chain is built from TRBV2 and TRBJ1-1, with no clear D. The CDR3 consists of 14 residues. Germline V gives CDR1 SNHLY, CDR2 FYNNEI. V lost 4 bases and J 3 bases, leaving 12 bases between the germline ends. As DNA, the CDR3 is TGTGCCAGCAGTGGTGAGGGTTGGGACACTGAAGCTTTCTTT. Its protein product is CASSGEGWDTEAFF. Full variable domain (missing parts from reference TRBV2 and TRBJ1-1): EPEVTQTPSHQVTQMGQEVILRCVPISNHLYFYWYRQILGQKVEFLVSFYNNEISEKSEIFDDQFSVERPDGSNFTLKIRSTKLEDSAMYFCASSGEGWDTEAFFGQGTRLTVV.

This chain connects TRBV2 to TRBJ1-5; TRBD1 aligns across 7 bases. Germline V CDR1 and CDR2: SNHLY, FYNNEI. V lost 6 bases to trimming and J lost 4 bases; unmatched junction nucleotides: 9. The CDR3 spans 15 residues. CDR3 protein: CASRSEGAGNQPQHF. The CDR3 nucleotides read TGTGCCAGCAGGTCCGAGGGGGCTGGAAATCAGCCCCAGCATTTT.

The CDR3 protein is CASSEVAETYEQYF. The CDR3 region has the DNA TGTGCCAGCAGTGAAGTAGCAGAAACCTACGAGCAGTACTTC. J is TRBJ2-7 and V is TRBV6-1; no reliable D call. Trimming shortened V by 1 base and J by 2 bases, and 9 bases separated the two germline ends. Germline V gives CDR1 MNHNS, CDR2 SASEGT. This CDR3 region has 14 residues.

The chain employs TRBV7-8 and TRBJ2-1, with TRBD2 as a possible D gene (6 bases). This CDR3 has 15 residues. Trimming pared 7 bases from V and 6 bases from J, leaving 19 bases between. Germline-derived CDR1 and CDR2 are SGHVS and FQNEAQ. The CDR3 nucleotides read TGTGCCAGCACCTCTAAGGCGGGAATCCTCAATGAGCAGTTCTTC. It yields the protein CASTSKAGILNEQFF.

The chain employs TRBV5-8 and TRBJ1-4, with 9 bases lining up with TRBD1. J lost 8 bases, V lost 0 bases, and 2 bases had no gene match. From germline, CDR1 is SGHTS and CDR2 YDEGEE. The CDR3 runs 14 residues. The CDR3, as DNA: TGTGCCAGCAGCTTGGGGGACAGGGACGAAAAACTGTTTTTT. Translation: CASSLGDRDEKLFF.

The chain carries TRBV7-8 and TRBJ1-2; a possible D gene is TRBD1 (6 bases). V was clipped by 1 base and J by 5 bases, with 14 bases between them. Germline CDR1 and CDR2: SGHVS and FQNEAQ. This CDR3 is built from 15 residues. The CDR3 loop reads CASSLEFGRGYGYTF. The CDR3 region has the DNA TGTGCCAGCAGCTTAGAATTCGGGAGGGGGTATGGCTACACCTTC.

The chain links TRBV18 to TRBJ1-4; D possibly corresponds to TRBD1 (5 bases). Trimming took 4 bases from V and 8 from J, leaving 11 bases between them. Germline CDR1 is KGHSH and CDR2 is LQKENI. This CDR3 contains 13 residues. The CDR3 DNA reads as TGTGCCAGCTCACTAGGGGAACGCGAAAAACTGTTTTTT. Protein sequence: CASSLGEREKLFF.

The gene calls are TRBV6-5 and TRBJ1-2, with D perhaps TRBD1 (6 bases). The V gene's germline CDR1 is MNHEY and CDR2 SVGAGI. V shed 6 bases and J shed 2 bases, with 10 bases lying between them. The CDR3 has 13 amino acids. The CDR3 reads CASRPGQNYGYTF. In DNA, the CDR3 is TGTGCCAGCAGGCCCGGACAGAACTATGGCTACACCTTC.

The CDR3 bases are TGTGCCAGCAGTGATAAGGGGGAAGAGACCCAGTACTTC. Amino acids: CASSDKGEETQYF. The rearrangement uses TRBV25-1 and TRBJ2-5; a weak D match, TRBD1 (6 bases). Trimming pared 3 bases from V and 3 bases from J, leaving 8 bases between. Per germline, CDR1 MGHDK and CDR2 SYGVNS. This CDR3 region has 13 residues.